These 22 T cell receptor beta chains were all obtained from the same sample, sequenced in a study of T cells after yellow fever vaccination. One entry per CDR3 protein results from TCRdb running MiXCR on the 5' RACE reads. Of under 200,000 distinct CDR3 sequences in the sample, around 10% were seen once. Source: CD8+ T cells sorted from PBMCs, taken 15 days after the yellow fever booster vaccination. The receptors shown here come from a man aged 18-30 years who received the YFV17D yellow fever vaccine.

This clonotype has just a few counts. The J gene is TRBJ1-2, the V gene TRBV4-3; tentative D call: TRBD1 (6 bases). V lost 2 bases to trimming and J lost 0 bases, with 16 bases between them. Per germline, CDR1 LGHNA and CDR2 YSLEER. The CDR3 is 17 residues long. The CDR3: CASSQLRRGEANYGYTF. Here the CDR3 DNA reads TGCGCCAGCAGCCAACTCCGAAGGGGGGAAGCTAACTATGGCTACACCTTC.

The table lists this clonotype with many counts. This chain joins TRBV15 and TRBJ1-5; D is ambiguous. The CDR3 consists of 18 residues. Germline V gives CDR1 LNHNV, CDR2 YYDKDF (reference sequence). The germline V and J ends were trimmed by 0 bases and 0 bases, with 15 bases remaining between them. The CDR3 protein is CATSRDSWGTYSNQPQHF. For the CDR3, the DNA is TGTGCCACCAGCAGAGATAGTTGGGGTACCTATAGCAATCAGCCCCAGCATTTT.

The chain recombines TRBV4-3 with TRBJ2-3, with 10 bases lining up with TRBD2. With 4 bases clipped from V and 6 bases from J, the junction kept 7 bases outside the gene matches. The germline gives CDR1 LGHNA, CDR2 YSLEER. The CDR3 is made up of 15 amino acids. The CDR3 sequence is CASSPGTSEWDTQYF. In DNA, the CDR3 is TGCGCCAGCAGCCCCGGGACTAGCGAGTGGGATACGCAGTATTTT.

The chain has TRBV18 and TRBJ2-1; 9 bases are a match to TRBD2. Germline V gene sequence: CDR1 KGHSH, CDR2 LQKENI. V gave up 4 bases and J gave up 7 bases; unmatched junction bases: 2. The CDR3 has 13 residues. The CDR3 loop reads CASSRLAENEQFF. CDR3 DNA: TGTGCCAGCTCACGACTAGCGGAAAATGAGCAGTTCTTC.

The sample holds a few counts of this clonotype. The J gene is TRBJ2-1, the V gene TRBV4-1; D is undetermined. Germline V gene data show CDR1 as MGHRA and CDR2 as YSYEKL. V shed 0 bases and J shed 0 bases, with 9 bases lying between them. The CDR3 spans 16 residues. Written as DNA, the CDR3 is TGCGCCAGCAGCCAAGAACGGGCCACCTCCTACAATGAGCAGTTCTTC. It yields the protein CASSQERATSYNEQFF.

This clonotype was recorded a few times. This CDR3 is CASSPRQGGTEAFF. CDR3 DNA sequence: TGTGCCAGCAGTCCTAGACAGGGGGGCACTGAAGCTTTCTTT. The rearrangement joins TRBV6-5 to TRBJ1-1, with 9 nucleotides matching TRBD1. The CDR3 extends over 14 amino acids. V was pared by 5 bases and J by 4 bases, with 5 bases of the junction left unmatched. From germline, CDR1 is MNHEY and CDR2 SVGAGI.

This chain links TRBV4-1 with TRBJ1-5; D unclear. The CDR3 is 15 amino acids. Germline CDR1 reads MGHRA; CDR2 reads YSYEKL. The V end lost 8 bases, the J end lost 0 bases, and 14 bases lay between the germline ends. DNA of the CDR3: TGCGCCAGCGGACCTTCAGAGTCTAGCAATCAGCCCCAGCATTTT. This sequence encodes CASGPSESSNQPQHF.

This clonotype has a handful of counts. This chain joins TRBV24-1 and TRBJ2-1; D possibly corresponds to TRBD1 (6 bases). The V end was cut by 3 bases, the J end by 5 bases, with 10 bases between. Per germline, CDR1 KGHDR and CDR2 SFDVKD. The CDR3 runs to 14 residues. CDR3 residues: CATSDPGTNNEQFF. DNA for the CDR3: TGTGCCACCAGTGATCCCGGGACAAACAATGAGCAGTTCTTC.

The chain recombines TRBV4-1 with TRBJ1-1; D uncertain. This CDR3 has 14 residues. Between the trimmed V and J ends, which lost 2 bases and 0 bases, there was a span of 7 bases. Germline V gene lookup returns CDR1 MGHRA and CDR2 YSYEKL. In DNA form, the CDR3 reads TGCGCCAGCAGCCAAAGAGGTCTGAACACTGAAGCTTTCTTT. Translated, it gives CASSQRGLNTEAFF.

This clonotype was seen a few times. This rearrangement joins TRBV11-2 to TRBJ2-7, with D unresolved. The V end lost 1 base, the J end lost 2 bases, and 6 bases lay between the germline ends. Germline CDR1 reads SGHAT; CDR2 reads FQNNGV. The CDR3 has 13 amino acids. In nucleotides, the CDR3 is TGTGCCAGCAGCTTAGCCGAGACCTACGAGCAGTACGTC. Its translation is CASSLAETYEQYV.

This sequence joins TRBV6-2 or TRBV6-3 and TRBJ2-7, with no clear D. The germline V and J ends were trimmed by 5 bases and 4 bases, with 24 bases remaining between them. The CDR3 sequence is 17 residues long. CDR1 is MNHEY, CDR2 SVGEGT, per germline. The CDR3 bases are TGTGCCAGCAGTAAAATGAAGAAACTCAAGGATGGTTACGAGCAGTACTTC. Amino acid sequence: CASSKMKKLKDGYEQYF.

The chain carries TRBV27 and TRBJ2-1; 9 positions agree with TRBD1. The V segment lost 6 bases and the J segment 12 bases; nucleotides outside the gene matches: 9. The V gene's germline CDR1 is MNHEY and CDR2 SMNVEV (reference sequence). This CDR3 spans 13 amino acids. The CDR3 nucleotides are TGTGCCAGCAGCAGTACAGGGGGCGACGGGCAGTTCTTC. Encoded protein: CASSSTGGDGQFF.

This chain uses TRBV12-3 or TRBV12-4 with TRBJ2-1, with D tentatively TRBD1 (5 bases). The CDR3 length is 15 residues. Trimming cost V 1 base and J 2 bases, with 9 bases left between them. CDR3 amino acids: CASSLEGIAYNEQFF. In DNA form, the CDR3 reads TGTGCCAGCAGTTTAGAGGGGATCGCCTACAATGAGCAGTTCTTC.

This chain connects TRBV12-3 or TRBV12-4 to TRBJ2-2, with 12 bases matching TRBD2. V was pared by 6 bases and J by 3 bases, with 5 bases of the junction left unmatched. The CDR3 spans 16 residues. This CDR3 is CASSPRTSGDTGELFF. The CDR3, as DNA: TGTGCCAGCAGCCCTCGGACTAGCGGGGACACCGGGGAGCTGTTTTTT.

This clonotype was picked up a small number of times. The J gene is TRBJ2-2, the V gene TRBV14; 8 bases are a match to TRBD1. The CDR3 runs to 15 residues. Germline-derived CDR1 and CDR2 are SGHDN and FVKESK. The V and J ends lost 2 bases and 7 bases, in that order; junction bases with no gene match: 6. Written as DNA, the CDR3 is TGTGCCAGCAGCCAACTACAGGGGGTATACGGGGAGCTGTTTTTT. Protein product: CASSQLQGVYGELFF.

This clonotype has only a few counts. The V gene is TRBV7-2, the J gene TRBJ1-5, with 9 bases identical to TRBD1. Germline CDR1 is SGHTA and CDR2 is FQGNSA. This CDR3 is 18 amino acids long. J gave up 2 bases and V 3 bases, and 11 bases lay outside the gene matches. The chain's CDR3 is CASSLLSHRDRGNQPQHF. The CDR3 DNA reads as TGTGCCAGCAGCTTGCTAAGCCACCGGGACAGGGGCAATCAGCCCCAGCATTTT.

This clonotype was counted ten times or more. The chain is built from TRBV5-1 and TRBJ2-1; D may be TRBD2 (5 bases). The CDR3 loop spans 14 amino acids. Germline loops: CDR1 SGHRS, CDR2 YFSETQ. The V end was cut by 2 bases, the J end by 7 bases, with 13 bases between. The CDR3 reads CASSFRGLTNEQFF. DNA of the CDR3: TGCGCCAGCAGCTTCCGAGGACTGACAAATGAGCAGTTCTTC.

This clonotype was picked up a small number of times. The chain carries TRBV27 and TRBJ2-3; possibly TRBD1 for D (6 bases). Trimming removed 5 bases at V and 0 bases at J, with 15 bases between. Germline assignment: CDR1 MNHEY and CDR2 SMNVEV (reference sequence). The CDR3 is made up of 16 amino acids. The CDR3, as DNA: TGTGCCAGCAGTCTTTATACAGGGATGAGCACAGATACGCAGTATTTT. Its translation is CASSLYTGMSTDTQYF.

In this sample, this clonotype turned up a few times. V usage is TRBV27 and J usage is TRBJ2-1; 8 bases agree with TRBD2. The germline V gene encodes CDR1 MNHEY and CDR2 SMNVEV (reference sequence). The V and J ends lost 4 bases and 7 bases, in that order; junction bases with no gene match: 6. The CDR3 is made up of 14 amino acids. The CDR3 DNA reads as TGTGCCAGCAGTTCTAGCGGGCTGGTGAATGAGCAGTTCTTC. It codes for CASSSSGLVNEQFF.

The table lists this clonotype with a few counts. The chain joins TRBV25-1 to TRBJ2-3, with a possible D match to TRBD2 (6 bases). Germline assignment: CDR1 MGHDK and CDR2 SYGVNS. The V end was cut by 3 bases, the J end by 2 bases, with 12 bases between. The CDR3 runs to 15 residues. CDR3 nucleotide sequence: TGTGCCAGCAGTGAGTACGGGGGATCCACAGATACGCAGTATTTT. Encoded protein: CASSEYGGSTDTQYF.

This CDR3 reads CASSHQASGGAPGELFF. CDR3 DNA sequence: TGTGCCAGCAGCCATCAAGCTAGCGGGGGGGCTCCCGGGGAGCTGTTTTTT. The chain has TRBV6-2 or TRBV6-3 and TRBJ2-2, with 12 bases lining up with TRBD2. The germline CDR1 and CDR2 sequences are MNHEY and SVGEGT. The J segment lost 6 bases and the V segment lost 6 bases, leaving 11 bases of the junction unmatched. CDR3 length equals 17 residues.

Only a few counts were recorded for this clonotype. The rearrangement joins TRBV12-3 or TRBV12-4 to TRBJ2-6; the D is unclear. The CDR3 consists of 12 residues. Trimming took 10 bases from V and 0 from J, leaving 4 bases between them. CDR3: CATHSGANVLTF. The CDR3 DNA follows: TGTGCCACCCACTCTGGGGCCAACGTCCTGACTTTC.